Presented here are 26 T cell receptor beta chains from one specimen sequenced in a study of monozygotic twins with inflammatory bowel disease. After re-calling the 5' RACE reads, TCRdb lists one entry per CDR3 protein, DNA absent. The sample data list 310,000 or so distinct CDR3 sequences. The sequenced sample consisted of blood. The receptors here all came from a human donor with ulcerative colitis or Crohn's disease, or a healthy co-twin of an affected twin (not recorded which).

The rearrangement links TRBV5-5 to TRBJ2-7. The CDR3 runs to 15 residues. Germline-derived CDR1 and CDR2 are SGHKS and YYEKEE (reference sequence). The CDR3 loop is CASSRGDGRNYEQYF.

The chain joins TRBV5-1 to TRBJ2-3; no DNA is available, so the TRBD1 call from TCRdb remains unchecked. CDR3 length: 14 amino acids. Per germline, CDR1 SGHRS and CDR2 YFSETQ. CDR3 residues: CATRTGNPTDTQYF.

The CDR3 region is CASSVGTGTDTQYF. The chain carries TRBV9 and TRBJ2-3. Germline CDR1 and CDR2: SGDLS and YYNGEE. The length of the CDR3 is 14 residues.

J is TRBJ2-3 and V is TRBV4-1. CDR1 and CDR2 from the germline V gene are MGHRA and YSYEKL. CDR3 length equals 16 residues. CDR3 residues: CASSQEQNVGGDTQYF.

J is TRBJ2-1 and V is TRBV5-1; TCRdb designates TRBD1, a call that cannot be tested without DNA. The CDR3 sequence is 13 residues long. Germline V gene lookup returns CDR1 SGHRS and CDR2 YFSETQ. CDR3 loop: CASSLLPGGEQFF. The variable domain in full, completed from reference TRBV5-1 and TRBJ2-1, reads KAGVTQTPRYLIKTRGQQVTLSCSPISGHRSVSWYQQTPGQGLQFLFEYFSETQRNKGNFPGRFSGRQFSNSRSEMNVSTLELGDSALYLCASSLLPGGEQFFGPGTRLTVL.

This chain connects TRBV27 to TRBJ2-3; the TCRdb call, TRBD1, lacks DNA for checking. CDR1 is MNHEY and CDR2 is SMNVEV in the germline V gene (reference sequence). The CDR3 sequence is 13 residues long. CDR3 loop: CASSISTGDTQYF.

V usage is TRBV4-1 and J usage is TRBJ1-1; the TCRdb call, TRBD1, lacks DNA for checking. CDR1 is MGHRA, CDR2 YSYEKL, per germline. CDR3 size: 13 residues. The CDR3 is CASSPGGATEAFF.

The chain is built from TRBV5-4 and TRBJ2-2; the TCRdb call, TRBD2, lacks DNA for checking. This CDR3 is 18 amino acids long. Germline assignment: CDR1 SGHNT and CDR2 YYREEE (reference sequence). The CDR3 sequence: CASSLISGRVSNTGELFF.

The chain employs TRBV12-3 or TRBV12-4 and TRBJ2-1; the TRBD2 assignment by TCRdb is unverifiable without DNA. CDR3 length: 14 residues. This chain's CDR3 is CASNPLAGTLKQFF.

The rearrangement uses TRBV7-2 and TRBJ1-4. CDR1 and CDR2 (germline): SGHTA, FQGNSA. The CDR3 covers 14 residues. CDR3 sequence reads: CASSFKATNEKLFF.

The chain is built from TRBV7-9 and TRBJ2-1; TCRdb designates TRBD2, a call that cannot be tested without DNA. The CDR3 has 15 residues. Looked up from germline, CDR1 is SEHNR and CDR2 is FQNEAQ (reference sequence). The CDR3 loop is CASSRLARSYNEQFF.

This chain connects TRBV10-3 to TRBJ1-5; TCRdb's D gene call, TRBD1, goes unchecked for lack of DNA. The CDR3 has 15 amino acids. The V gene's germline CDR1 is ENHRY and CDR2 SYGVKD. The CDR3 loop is CATRRDRGDNQPQHF.

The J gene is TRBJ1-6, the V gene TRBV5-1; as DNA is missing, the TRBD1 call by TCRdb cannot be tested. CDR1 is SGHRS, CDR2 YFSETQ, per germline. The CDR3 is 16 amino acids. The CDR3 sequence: CASSLFGTGLNSPLHF.

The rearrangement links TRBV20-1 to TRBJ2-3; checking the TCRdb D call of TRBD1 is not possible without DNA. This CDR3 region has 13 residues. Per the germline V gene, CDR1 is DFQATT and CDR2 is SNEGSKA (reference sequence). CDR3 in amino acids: CSASTGGTDTQYF.

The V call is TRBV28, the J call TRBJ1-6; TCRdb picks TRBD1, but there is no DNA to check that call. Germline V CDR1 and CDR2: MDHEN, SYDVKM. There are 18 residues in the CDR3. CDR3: CASRFFVQGTGLNSPLHF.

CDR3: CASSPLEETYEQYF. The chain combines TRBV18 with TRBJ2-7. Germline V lookup: CDR1 KGHSH, CDR2 LQKENI. CDR3 length: 14 amino acids.

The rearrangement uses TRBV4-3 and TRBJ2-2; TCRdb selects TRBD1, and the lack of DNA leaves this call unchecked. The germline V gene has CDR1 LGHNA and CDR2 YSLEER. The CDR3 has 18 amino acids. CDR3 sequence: CASSQDRGLTGGHGELFF.

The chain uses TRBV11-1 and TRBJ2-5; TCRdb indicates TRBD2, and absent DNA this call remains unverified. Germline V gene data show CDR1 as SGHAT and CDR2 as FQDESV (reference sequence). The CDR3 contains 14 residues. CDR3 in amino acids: CASSLGDWPETQYF.

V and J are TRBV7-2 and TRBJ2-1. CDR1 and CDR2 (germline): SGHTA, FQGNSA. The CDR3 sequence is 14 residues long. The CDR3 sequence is CASSLGLIGNEQFF.

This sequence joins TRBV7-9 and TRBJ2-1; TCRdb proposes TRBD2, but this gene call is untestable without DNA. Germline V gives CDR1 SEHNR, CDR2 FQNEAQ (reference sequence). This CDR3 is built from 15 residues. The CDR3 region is CAIRSGRARYNEQFF. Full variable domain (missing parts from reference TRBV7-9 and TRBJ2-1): DTGVSQNPRHKITKRGQNVTFRCDPISEHNRLYWYRQTLGQGPEFLTYFQNEAQLEKSRLLSDRFSAERPKGSFSTLEIQRTEQGDSAMYLCAIRSGRARYNEQFFGPGTRLTVL.

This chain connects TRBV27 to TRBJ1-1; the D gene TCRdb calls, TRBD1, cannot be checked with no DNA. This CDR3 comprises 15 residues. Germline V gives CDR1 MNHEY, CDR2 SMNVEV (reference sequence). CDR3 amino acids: CASSPGPGLVTEAFF.

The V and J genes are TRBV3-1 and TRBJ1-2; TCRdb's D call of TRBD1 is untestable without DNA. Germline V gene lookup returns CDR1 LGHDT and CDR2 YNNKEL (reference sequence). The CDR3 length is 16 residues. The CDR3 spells CASSPHETGGAYGYTF.

CDR3 sequence reads: CASSIDSSTGELFF. The chain couples TRBV19 to TRBJ2-2. This CDR3 is built from 14 residues. Per germline, CDR1 LNHDA and CDR2 SQIVND (reference sequence).

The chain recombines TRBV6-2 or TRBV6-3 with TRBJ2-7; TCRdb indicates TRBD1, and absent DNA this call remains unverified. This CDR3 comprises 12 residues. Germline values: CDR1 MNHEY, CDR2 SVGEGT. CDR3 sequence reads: CASSFTPYEQYF.

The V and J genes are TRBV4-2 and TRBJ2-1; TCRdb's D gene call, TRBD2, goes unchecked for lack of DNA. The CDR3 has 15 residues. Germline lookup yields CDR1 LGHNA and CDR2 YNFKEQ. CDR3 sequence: CASSQGTSGANEQFF.

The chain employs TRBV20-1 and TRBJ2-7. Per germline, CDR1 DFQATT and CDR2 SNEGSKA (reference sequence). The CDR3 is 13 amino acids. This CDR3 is CSARGPSPYEQYF.